Below are 9 T cell receptor beta chains sequenced from a single sample in a study of early T cells in non-severe SARS-CoV-2 infection. MiXCR, run by TCRdb on the 5' RACE reads, gives a single entry per CDR3 protein. Of 26,000 or so distinct CDR3 sequences listed, 4% to 5% are singletons. The specimen sequenced was whole blood. The receptor source for this set is an adult who was a healthcare worker with PCR-confirmed SARS-CoV-2 infection or an uninfected control (not recorded which).

V usage is TRBV6-2 or TRBV6-3 and J usage is TRBJ2-3, with TRBD2 matching 7 bases. Germline CDR1 is MNHEY and CDR2 is SVGEGT. CDR3 length: 14 residues. V was clipped by 2 bases and J by 2 bases; unmatched bases: 1. CDR3 bases: TGTGCCAGCAGTTACAGGGACTACACAGATACGCAGTATTTT. Translation gives CASSYRDYTDTQYF.

This clonotype was observed at least ten times. The CDR3 nucleotides are TGTGCCTGGAGCTCCCCGGGACTAGCGGGAGTCTATGAGCAGTTCTTC. Its translation: CAWSSPGLAGVYEQFF. The rearrangement links TRBV30 to TRBJ2-1, with TRBD2 matching 14 bases. Germline CDR1 reads GTSNPN; CDR2 reads SVGIG (reference sequence). V shed 3 bases and J 8 bases; nucleotides not matched to a gene: 9. The CDR3 has 16 residues.

This clonotype appeared a few times. CDR3 sequence reads: CSVGRDPGDQLFF. As DNA, the CDR3 is TGCAGCGTTGGGAGGGACCCTGGGGATCAACTGTTTTTT. The chain employs TRBV29-1 and TRBJ1-4; possible D gene TRBD1, 5 bases. The germline V and J ends were trimmed by 4 bases and 12 bases, with 18 bases remaining between them. This CDR3 region has 13 residues. In germline, CDR1 is SQVTM, CDR2 ANQGSEA.

This clonotype was found a few times. The chain uses TRBV6-2 or TRBV6-3 and TRBJ2-1; D is possibly TRBD2 (6 bases). Germline CDR1 MNHEY, CDR2 SVGEGT. Deletions cut 2 bases from V and 4 bases from J, with 15 bases between. The CDR3 extends over 16 amino acids. The CDR3 protein is CASSYGSGAKYNEQFF. CDR3 coding DNA: TGTGCCAGCAGTTACGGGTCGGGAGCTAAGTACAATGAGCAGTTCTTC.

In its sample, this clonotype was seen many times. The chain couples TRBV14 to TRBJ2-3; D gene ambiguous. V was pared by 4 bases and J by 7 bases, with 9 bases between. Germline values: CDR1 SGHDN, CDR2 FVKESK. This CDR3 is built from 12 residues. Here the CDR3 DNA reads TGTGCCAGCAGCCGCTCCCAATATACGCAGTATTTT. It specifies CASSRSQYTQYF.

This clonotype was detected many times. The rearrangement joins TRBV7-2 to TRBJ1-4; 7 nucleotides align to TRBD1. V was pared by 3 bases and J by 8 bases, with 9 bases of the junction left unmatched. CDR1 is SGHTA and CDR2 is FQGNSA in the germline V gene. This CDR3 spans 15 amino acids. The CDR3 spells CASSFRQGGGEKLFF. For the CDR3, the DNA is TGTGCCAGCAGCTTTCGACAGGGAGGAGGAGAAAAACTGTTTTTT. The entire variable domain, with the rest obtained from reference TRBV7-2 and TRBJ1-4, is as follows: GAGVSQSPSNKVTEKGKDVELRCDPISGHTALYWYRQSLGQGLEFLIYFQGNSAPDKSGLPSDRFSAERTGGSVSTLTIQRTQQEDSAVYLCASSFRQGGGEKLFFGSGTQLSVL.

Only a few counts were recorded for this clonotype. The chain couples TRBV19 to TRBJ2-1; no reliable D call. Germline V gene data show CDR1 as LNHDA and CDR2 as SQIVND (reference sequence). The CDR3 is 13 residues long. The V and J ends lost 5 bases and 2 bases respectively, with 7 bases between them. The CDR3 nucleotides read TGTGCCAGTAGTTCGGCAGCCTACAATGAGCAGTTCTTC. It translates to CASSSAAYNEQFF. The variable domain in full, with the rest retrieved from reference TRBV19 and TRBJ2-1, is DGGITQSPKYLFRKEGQNVTLSCEQNLNHDAMYWYRQDPGQGLRLIYYSQIVNDFQKGDIAEGYSVSREKKESFPLTVTSAQKNPTAFYLCASSSAAYNEQFFGPGTRLTVL.

A few counts support this clonotype. This chain uses TRBV10-2 with TRBJ1-6; 10 nucleotides line up with TRBD1. The CDR3 is 16 amino acids. Germline CDR1 and CDR2: WSHSY and SAAADI. V dropped 4 bases and J dropped 8; count of bases not matched to a gene: 8. The CDR3 protein is CASSADRGRGYSPLHF. The CDR3 bases are TGCGCCAGCAGTGCTGACAGGGGGCGCGGGTATTCACCCCTCCACTTT.

This clonotype was recorded many times. The chain carries TRBV18 and TRBJ2-7, with D perhaps matching TRBD2 (5 bases). This CDR3 region has 15 residues. V was cut by 3 bases and J by 0 bases, with 12 bases left in between. Germline V gene sequence: CDR1 KGHSH, CDR2 LQKENI. The CDR3 nucleotides read TGTGCCAGCTCACCCTCCGCGGGCAGCTCCTACGAGCAGTACTTC. Translation gives CASSPSAGSSYEQYF.